The following is a T cell receptor (beta chain) sequence with its context. Its antigen is unknown. Per germline, CDR1 MNHNS and CDR2 SASEGT. The CDR3 length is 14 residues. The germline V and J ends were trimmed by 6 bases and 0 bases, with 10 bases remaining between them. This entry comes from a study of vaccination and CD4 T cells after COVID-19. Study-wide points: 304 of 307 vaccine-specific clones from convalescent patients were spike mono-reactive.

Dates of PCR positivity, March to December 2020, preceded the US Alpha, Beta and Delta variants. From the PCR reads, TCRdb called clonotypes with MiXCR, one entry per CDR3 protein. This sample has about 21,000 distinct CDR3 sequences, with 50% to 70% found just once. The chain joins TRBV6-1 to TRBJ2-3; a possible D gene is TRBD1 (5 bases). The specimen comprised CD4+ T cells from blood, sampled before SARS-CoV-2 vaccination. This TCR was recovered from a human donor who had recovered from COVID-19. CDR3 amino acids: CASSLRQSTDTQYF. The CDR3 DNA reads as TGTGCCAGCAGCCTACGACAGAGCACAGATACGCAGTATTTT.